This T cell receptor beta chain stems from a study of blood T cell repertoires in COVID-19. Overall study context: COVID-19 samples collected from the United States, Italy and Spain covered acute and convalescent phases.

V gave up 5 bases and J gave up 7 bases; unmatched junction bases: 7. The CDR3 totals 14 residues. Germline lookup yields CDR1 SEHNR and CDR2 FQNEAQ (reference sequence). The method was immunoSEQ multiplex PCR; TCRdb's version includes in-frame clones alone and lacks a portion of them. Of some 140,000 clones detected, roughly 83% appear once; the ten largest clones hold 4.5% to 7%. Grouping used clinical history reported by participants in a survey and questionnaire. The chain couples TRBV7-9 to TRBJ2-2, with 7 nucleotides matching TRBD1. The sequence came from a man between 40 and 49 years old with acute COVID-19. Sequencing used PBMCs or T cells enriched from blood (not recorded which). CDR3 amino acids: CASSNRGWGGELFF. DNA for the CDR3: TGTGCCAGCAGCAACAGGGGATGGGGCGGGGAGCTGTTTTTT.